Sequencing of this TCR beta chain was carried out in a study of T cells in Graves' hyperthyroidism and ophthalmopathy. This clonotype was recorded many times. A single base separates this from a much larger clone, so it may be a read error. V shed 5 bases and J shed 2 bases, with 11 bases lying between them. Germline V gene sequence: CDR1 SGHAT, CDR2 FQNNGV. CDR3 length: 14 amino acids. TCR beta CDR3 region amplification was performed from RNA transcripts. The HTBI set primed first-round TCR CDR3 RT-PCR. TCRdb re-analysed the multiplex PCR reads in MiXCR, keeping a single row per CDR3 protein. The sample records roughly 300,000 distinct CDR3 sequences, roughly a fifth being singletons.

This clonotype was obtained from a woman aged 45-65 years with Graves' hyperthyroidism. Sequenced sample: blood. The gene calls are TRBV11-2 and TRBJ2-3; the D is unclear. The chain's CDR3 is CASSVAPNTDTQYF. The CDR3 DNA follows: TGTGCCAGCAGCGTGGCCCCTAACACAGATACGCAGTATTTT. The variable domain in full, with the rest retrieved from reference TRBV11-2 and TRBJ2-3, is EAGVAQSPRYKIIEKRQSVAFWCNPISGHATLYWYQQILGQGPKLLIQFQNNGVVDDSQLPKDRFSAERLKGVDSTLKIQPAKLEDSAVYLCASSVAPNTDTQYFGPGTRLTVL.